Presented here are 18 T cell receptor beta chains from one specimen sequenced in a study of shared clonotypes between healthy human individuals. Sequencing used immunoSEQ multiplex PCR; TCRdb keeps in-frame clones, though not all of them. The sample carries about 690,000 clones, about nine tenths recorded once. The sequenced sample was memory CD8+ T cells from PBMCs. Subset described: CD45RO+ cells pooled with CCR7-negative TemRA cells. The receptors derive from a man aged 18 to 29 in good health. Some clones in this sample may be carry-over from other donors' samples.

The genes are TRBV7-2 and TRBJ2-1; D tentatively fits TRBD1 or TRBD2 (5 bases each). The CDR3 loop spans 13 amino acids. Trimming shortened V by 8 bases and J by 8 bases, and 16 bases separated the two germline ends. The germline V gene has CDR1 SGHTA and CDR2 FQGNSA. Here the CDR3 DNA reads TGTGCCAGCGGCCTATATATGGGGGATGAGCAGTTCTTC. It codes for CASGLYMGDEQFF.

The J gene is TRBJ2-5, the V gene TRBV27, with 11 bases matching TRBD1. The CDR3 is made up of 15 amino acids. Germline CDR1 is MNHEY and CDR2 is SMNVEV (reference sequence). J gave up 7 bases and V 1 base, and 5 bases lay outside the gene matches. Here the CDR3 reads CASSLWGQGDSTQYF. The CDR3 DNA follows: TGTGCCAGCAGTTTATGGGGACAGGGGGATTCGACCCAGTACTTC.

The J gene is TRBJ2-1, the V gene TRBV4-2, with D unresolved. This CDR3 has 15 amino acids. The germline V gene has CDR1 LGHNA and CDR2 YNFKEQ. V gave up 0 bases and J gave up 0 bases, with 6 bases separating them. The CDR3 bases are TGTGCCAGCAGCCAAGATCTGGCCTCCTACAATGAGCAGTTCTTC. It is translated as CASSQDLASYNEQFF.

The count of this clone is one. This specimen includes other DNA sequences encoding the same CDR3. The chain carries TRBV27 and TRBJ2-2; D possibly corresponds to TRBD1 (5 bases). The CDR3 spans 13 residues. Germline V lookup: CDR1 MNHEY, CDR2 SMNVEV (reference sequence). The V end was cut by 3 bases, the J end by 6 bases, with 8 bases between. The CDR3 nucleotides are TGTGCCAGCAGTTTTAGGGGCGCCGGGGAGCTGTTTTTT. Its protein product is CASSFRGAGELFF.

On this clone: The sample contains more than one DNA sequence encoding this CDR3. The chain links TRBV27 to TRBJ1-2, with D possibly being TRBD1 (5 bases). This CDR3 spans 13 amino acids. Germline V gives CDR1 MNHEY, CDR2 SMNVEV (reference sequence). V lost 3 bases, J lost 8 bases, and 13 bases lay in between. The CDR3 here is CASSFGGTYGYTF. The CDR3 bases are TGTGCCAGCAGTTTTGGGGGGACTTACGGCTACACCTTC.

J is TRBJ2-3 and V is TRBV15; 8 nucleotides align to TRBD2. V shed 0 bases and J 2 bases; nucleotides not matched to a gene: 7. The CDR3 runs to 17 residues. CDR1 LNHNV and CDR2 YYDKDF come from the germline V gene (reference sequence). The CDR3 loop is CATSRDPGGRPTDTQYF. CDR3 coding DNA: TGTGCCACCAGCAGAGATCCGGGCGGGAGGCCCACAGATACGCAGTATTTT.

V and J are TRBV5-5 and TRBJ2-2; 8 nucleotides align to TRBD2. CDR3 length: 15 amino acids. Trimming cost V 4 bases and J 6 bases; bases outside gene matches: 8. From germline, CDR1 is SGHKS and CDR2 YYEKEE (reference sequence). CDR3 in DNA: TGTGCCAGCAGCCATGGGACTAGGAAGGCCGGGGAGCTGTTTTTT. It specifies CASSHGTRKAGELFF.

The chain combines TRBV5-1 with TRBJ1-2; 8 nucleotides line up with TRBD1. With 4 bases clipped from V and 0 bases from J, the junction kept 11 bases outside the gene matches. The CDR3 runs to 17 residues. Per the germline V gene, CDR1 is SGHRS and CDR2 is YFSETQ. The CDR3 sequence is CASSAGTGSLPNYGYTF. The DNA for the CDR3 is TGCGCCAGCAGCGCCGGGACAGGCTCCCTCCCTAACTATGGCTACACCTTC. The whole variable domain, remainder taken from reference TRBV5-1 and TRBJ1-2, is KAGVTQTPRYLIKTRGQQVTLSCSPISGHRSVSWYQQTPGQGLQFLFEYFSETQRNKGNFPGRFSGRQFSNSRSEMNVSTLELGDSALYLCASSAGTGSLPNYGYTFGSGTRLTVV.

The chain recombines TRBV11-1 with TRBJ2-7; D may be TRBD1 (6 bases). CDR1 and CDR2 from the germline V gene are SGHAT and FQDESV (reference sequence). Trimming pared 6 bases from V and 0 bases from J, leaving 12 bases between. This CDR3 has 14 residues. The CDR3 region is CASSSTGLSYEQYF. In DNA, the CDR3 is TGTGCCAGCAGTTCGACAGGACTCTCCTACGAGCAGTACTTC.

The genes are TRBV14 and TRBJ1-4; 8 nucleotides agree with TRBD1. CDR3 size: 14 residues. The germline V gene encodes CDR1 SGHDN and CDR2 FVKESK. J lost 10 bases, V lost 0 bases, and 4 bases had no gene match. CDR3 region: CASSQDAGGGKLFF. The CDR3 DNA follows: TGTGCCAGCAGCCAAGATGCAGGGGGCGGAAAACTGTTTTTT.

The rearrangement links TRBV7-9 to TRBJ2-7; 10 bases line up with TRBD2. In germline, CDR1 is SEHNR, CDR2 FQNEAQ (reference sequence). This CDR3 region has 14 residues. After removal of 6 bases from V and 0 bases from J, the junction contained 2 bases not matched to a gene. The CDR3 region is CASSGTSDSYEQYF. As DNA, the CDR3 is TGTGCCAGCAGTGGGACTAGCGACTCCTACGAGCAGTACTTC.

V and J are TRBV5-6 and TRBJ2-2; D is possibly TRBD2 (6 bases). The CDR3 totals 14 residues. CDR1 is SGHDT and CDR2 is YYEEEE in the germline V gene. The germline V and J ends were trimmed by 5 bases and 4 bases, with 12 bases remaining between them. DNA for the CDR3: TGTGCCAGCAGGTGGGGGGAAGGCACCGGGGAGCTGTTTTTT. This sequence encodes CASRWGEGTGELFF.

For the CDR3, the DNA is TGTGCCAGCAGCCTCTCAGAGGGGGTACAAGAGACCCAGTACTTC. This translates into CASSLSEGVQETQYF. This chain connects TRBV11-1 to TRBJ2-5; D might be TRBD1 (6 bases). The CDR3 loop spans 15 amino acids. Per germline, CDR1 SGHAT and CDR2 FQDESV (reference sequence). V was trimmed by 5 bases and J by 2 bases, leaving 15 bases between them. The complete variable domain, with remaining parts taken from reference TRBV11-1 and TRBJ2-5, reads EAEVAQSPRYKITEKSQAVAFWCDPISGHATLYWYRQILGQGPELLVQFQDESVVDDSQLPKDRFSAERLKGVDSTLKIQPAELGDSAMYLCASSLSEGVQETQYFGPGTRLLVL.

The chain couples TRBV15 to TRBJ2-1, with 10 bases matching TRBD1. Losses at the gene ends were 8 bases for V and 2 bases for J; bases not matched to a gene: 9. Germline V CDR1 and CDR2: LNHNV, YYDKDF (reference sequence). The CDR3 sequence is 16 residues long. The CDR3 DNA follows: TGTGCCACCTACCCCCCGGGACAGGGGCCCTACAATGAGCAGTTCTTC. Residues: CATYPPGQGPYNEQFF.

This clone has just one count. The V and J genes are TRBV4-1 and TRBJ2-6; D not resolved. V was shortened by 1 base and J by 0 bases, with 16 bases between the two germline ends. The CDR3 consists of 19 residues. Germline V gene lookup returns CDR1 MGHRA and CDR2 YSYEKL. The CDR3: CASSQVKGQVYSGANVLTF. The CDR3 DNA sequence: TGCGCCAGCAGCCAAGTGAAGGGCCAGGTTTACTCTGGGGCCAACGTCCTGACTTTC.

For the CDR3, the DNA is TGCGCCAGCAGCCAAGTTCAGGGGCCCAATCAGCCCCAGCATTTT. Its translation: CASSQVQGPNQPQHF. The V and J genes are TRBV4-1 and TRBJ1-5; D perhaps matches TRBD1 (6 bases). There are 15 residues in the CDR3. V lost 1 base to trimming and J lost 3 bases, with 10 bases between them. Germline lookup yields CDR1 MGHRA and CDR2 YSYEKL.

The chain carries TRBV27 and TRBJ2-3; 11 positions agree with TRBD2. The CDR3 sequence is 19 residues long. Germline V gene lookup returns CDR1 MNHEY and CDR2 SMNVEV (reference sequence). V was pared by 6 bases and J by 3 bases, with 17 bases of the junction left unmatched. The CDR3 spells CASSPYPRIAGGMTDTQYF. DNA for the CDR3: TGTGCCAGCAGCCCCTACCCGAGGATAGCGGGAGGGATGACAGATACGCAGTATTTT.

V usage is TRBV27 and J usage is TRBJ2-1; 11 bases map to TRBD2. This CDR3 spans 17 amino acids. V was clipped by 3 bases and J by 9 bases; unmatched bases: 13. Germline V CDR1 and CDR2: MNHEY, SMNVEV (reference sequence). In nucleotides, the CDR3 is TGTGCCAGCAGTTTTGAGACTAGCGGGATTGGGAGATTTGAGCAGTTCTTC. Its translation is CASSFETSGIGRFEQFF.